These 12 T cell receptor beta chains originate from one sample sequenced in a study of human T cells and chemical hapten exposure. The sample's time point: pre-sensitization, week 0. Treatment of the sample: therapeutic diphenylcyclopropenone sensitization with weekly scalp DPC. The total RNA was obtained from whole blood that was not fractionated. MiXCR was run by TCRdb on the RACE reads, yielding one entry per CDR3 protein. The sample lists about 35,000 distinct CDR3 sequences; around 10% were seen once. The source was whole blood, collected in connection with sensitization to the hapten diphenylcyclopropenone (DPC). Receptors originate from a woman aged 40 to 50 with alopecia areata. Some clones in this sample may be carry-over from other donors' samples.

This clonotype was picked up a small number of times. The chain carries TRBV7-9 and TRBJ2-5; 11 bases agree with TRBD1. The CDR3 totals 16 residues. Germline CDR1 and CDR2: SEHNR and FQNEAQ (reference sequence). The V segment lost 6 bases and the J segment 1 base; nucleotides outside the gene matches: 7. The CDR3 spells CASRTSGTGGQETQYF. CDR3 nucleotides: TGTGCCAGCAGGACCTCCGGGACAGGGGGCCAAGAGACCCAGTACTTC.

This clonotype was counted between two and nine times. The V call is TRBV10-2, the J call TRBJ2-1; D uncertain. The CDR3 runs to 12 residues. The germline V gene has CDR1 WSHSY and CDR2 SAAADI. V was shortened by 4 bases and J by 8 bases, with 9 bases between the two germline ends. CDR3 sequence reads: CASSGQAYEQFF. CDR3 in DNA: TGCGCCAGCAGTGGGCAGGCCTATGAGCAGTTCTTC.

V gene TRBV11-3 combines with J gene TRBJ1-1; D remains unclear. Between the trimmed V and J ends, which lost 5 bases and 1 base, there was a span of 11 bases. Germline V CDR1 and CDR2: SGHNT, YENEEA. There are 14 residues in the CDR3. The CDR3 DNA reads TGTGCCAGCAGCACCGCGCACGGGAACACTGAAGCTTTCTTT. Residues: CASSTAHGNTEAFF.

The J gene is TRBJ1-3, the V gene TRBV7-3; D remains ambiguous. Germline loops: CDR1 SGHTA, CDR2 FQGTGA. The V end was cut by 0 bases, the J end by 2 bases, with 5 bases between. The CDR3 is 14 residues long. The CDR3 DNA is TGTGCCAGCAGCTTAACAGGGACTGGAAACACCATATATTTT. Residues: CASSLTGTGNTIYF.

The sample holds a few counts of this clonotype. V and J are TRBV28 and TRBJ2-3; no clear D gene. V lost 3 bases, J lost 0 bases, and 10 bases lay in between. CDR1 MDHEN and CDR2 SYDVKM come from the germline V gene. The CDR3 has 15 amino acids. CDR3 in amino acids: CASSFSGYSTDTQYF. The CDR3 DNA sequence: TGTGCCAGCAGTTTTTCCGGCTATAGCACAGATACGCAGTATTTT.

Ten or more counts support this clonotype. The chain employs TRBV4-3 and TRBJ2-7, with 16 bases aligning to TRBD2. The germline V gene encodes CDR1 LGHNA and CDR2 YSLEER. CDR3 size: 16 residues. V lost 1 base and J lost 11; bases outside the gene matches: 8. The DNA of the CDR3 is TGCGCCAGCAGCCAAGCGCCCGGGACTAGCGGGGGGGGGAAGTACTTC. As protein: CASSQAPGTSGGGKYF.

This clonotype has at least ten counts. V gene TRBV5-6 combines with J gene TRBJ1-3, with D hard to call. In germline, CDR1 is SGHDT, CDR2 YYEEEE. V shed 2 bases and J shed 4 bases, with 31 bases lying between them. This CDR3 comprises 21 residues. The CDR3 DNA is TGTGCCAGCAGCTTCCGTGCCCCGTGGGTGGGAGAACCGAAGGGCGGAAACACCATATATTTT. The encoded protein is CASSFRAPWVGEPKGGNTIYF.

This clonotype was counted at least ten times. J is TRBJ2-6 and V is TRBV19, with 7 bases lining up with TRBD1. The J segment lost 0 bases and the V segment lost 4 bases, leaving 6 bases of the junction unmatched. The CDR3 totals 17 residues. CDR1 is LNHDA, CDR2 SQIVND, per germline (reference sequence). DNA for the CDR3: TGTGCCAGTAGTAGAGGACAGGCATACTCTGGGGCCAACGTCCTGACTTTC. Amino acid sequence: CASSRGQAYSGANVLTF.

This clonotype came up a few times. CDR3 coding DNA: TGTGCCAGCAGCATCTGGGACGAGCAGTACTTC. Translating gives CASSIWDEQYF. The genes are TRBV28 and TRBJ2-7; D uncertain. Trimming left V 6 bases short and J 5 bases short, with 8 bases between. Germline CDR1 is MDHEN and CDR2 is SYDVKM. The CDR3 is 11 amino acids.

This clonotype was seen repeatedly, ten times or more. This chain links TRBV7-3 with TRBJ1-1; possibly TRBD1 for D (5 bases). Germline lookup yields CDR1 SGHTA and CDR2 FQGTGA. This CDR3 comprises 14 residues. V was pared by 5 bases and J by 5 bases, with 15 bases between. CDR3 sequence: CASSPMPGGTEAFF. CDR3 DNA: TGTGCCAGCAGCCCAATGCCCGGGGGGACTGAAGCTTTCTTT.

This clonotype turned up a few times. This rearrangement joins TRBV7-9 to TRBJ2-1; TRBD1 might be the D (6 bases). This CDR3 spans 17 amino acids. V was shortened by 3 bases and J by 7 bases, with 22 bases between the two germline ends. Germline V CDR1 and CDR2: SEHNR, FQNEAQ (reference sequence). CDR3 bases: TGTGCCAGCAGCTTTTTAGCAAACAGGGCAATTGGGAATGAGCAGTTCTTC. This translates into CASSFLANRAIGNEQFF.

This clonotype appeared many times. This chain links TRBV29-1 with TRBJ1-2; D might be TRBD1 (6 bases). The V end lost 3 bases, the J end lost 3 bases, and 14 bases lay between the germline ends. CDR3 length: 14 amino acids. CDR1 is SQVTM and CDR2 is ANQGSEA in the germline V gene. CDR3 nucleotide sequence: TGCAGCGTTGATTATTTAAGGACAGACTATGGCTACACCTTC. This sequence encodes CSVDYLRTDYGYTF.